The 8 T cell receptor beta chains listed next were all sequenced from one sample in a study of beta chain features in type 1 diabetes. Expressed TCRB transcripts got sequenced, as all isolated RNA was reverse transcribed. The repertoire was sequenced with immunoSEQ multiplex PCR; TCRdb's copy has only in-frame clones and lacks some. The data contain about 620,000 clones, 15% to 19% of them singletons. The specimen was naive CD4+ T cells from blood. Source of these receptors: a young man in good health.

In this sample, this clone turned up a few times. This chain joins TRBV21-1 and TRBJ1-1; TRBD1 is the table's D call, not checked against the DNA. TRBV21-1 constitutes a pseudogene. The CDR3 totals 17 residues. Here the CDR3 DNA reads TGTGCCAGCAGCAAAGAGGGGAACAGGGGGTGGCACACTGAAGCTTTCTTT. It yields the protein CASSKEGNRGWHTEAFF.

This clone was picked up a small number of times. The V and J genes are TRBV7-2 and TRBJ2-7; D call uncertain. This CDR3 comprises 12 residues. Germline-derived CDR1 and CDR2 are SGHTA and FQGNSA. V was shortened by 4 bases and J by 0 bases, with 4 bases between the two germline ends. The CDR3 sequence: CASSSASYEQYF. CDR3 nucleotides: TGTGCCAGCAGCTCCGCCTCCTACGAGCAGTACTTC.

The chain combines TRBV28 with TRBJ1-4, with D perhaps matching TRBD1 (5 bases). This CDR3 has 13 residues. Germline lookup yields CDR1 MDHEN and CDR2 SYDVKM. V shed 7 bases and J shed 4 bases, with 10 bases lying between them. The CDR3 is CASNPGGNEKLFF. The CDR3 nucleotides are TGTGCCAGCAATCCGGGGGGTAATGAAAAACTGTTTTTT.

This clone was counted between two and nine times. V and J are TRBV7-9 and TRBJ1-1; tentatively, D is TRBD1 (5 bases). The CDR3 spans 13 residues. V lost 1 base and J lost 7, with 10 bases in between. Germline V gene lookup returns CDR1 SEHNR and CDR2 FQNEAQ (reference sequence). The CDR3 spells CASSLVRTSEAFF. In DNA form, the CDR3 reads TGTGCCAGCAGCTTAGTACGGACAAGTGAAGCTTTCTTT.

Remarks on this clone: Other nucleotide sequences from this sample produce the same CDR3. The gene calls are TRBV18 and TRBJ1-1; no firm D call. V gave up 2 bases and J gave up 0 bases, with 4 bases separating them. Germline CDR1 reads KGHSH; CDR2 reads LQKENI. The CDR3 covers 13 residues. CDR3 DNA sequence: TGTGCCAGCTCACCAGGGCTGAACACTGAAGCTTTCTTT. It encodes CASSPGLNTEAFF. Drawing the rest from reference TRBV18 and TRBJ1-1, the complete variable domain is NAGVMQNPRHLVRRRGQEARLRCSPMKGHSHVYWYRQLPEEGLKFMVYLQKENIIDESGMPKERFSAEFPKEGPSILRIQQVVRGDSAAYFCASSPGLNTEAFFGQGTRLTVV.

This clone was seen more than once but under ten times. The V and J genes are TRBV4-1 and TRBJ2-7; TRBD2 agrees at 8 bases. Germline CDR1 reads MGHRA; CDR2 reads YSYEKL. CDR3 length equals 17 residues. V was clipped by 1 base and J by 0 bases; unmatched bases: 8. DNA of the CDR3: TGCGCCAGCAGCCAAGCCGGGACTAGGGATGGCTCCTACGAGCAGTACTTC. Its protein product is CASSQAGTRDGSYEQYF.

In this sample, this clone turned up a few times. V and J are TRBV11-2 and TRBJ2-7; 14 nucleotides align to TRBD2. V lost 4 bases to trimming and J lost 4 bases; unmatched junction nucleotides: 12. Germline-derived CDR1 and CDR2 are SGHAT and FQNNGV. The CDR3 runs 18 residues. CDR3 protein: CASSSGTSGRVRWYEQYF. In DNA form, the CDR3 reads TGTGCCAGCAGCTCTGGGACTAGCGGGAGAGTCCGCTGGTACGAGCAGTACTTC.

This clone was detected only a few times. The chain carries TRBV30 and TRBJ1-2; D unclear. Per germline, CDR1 GTSNPN and CDR2 SVGIG (reference sequence). This CDR3 contains 13 residues. V gave up 0 bases and J gave up 6 bases, with 11 bases separating them. The CDR3 loop is CAWSVLRENGYTF. CDR3 bases: TGTGCCTGGAGTGTCCTTAGGGAAAATGGCTACACCTTC. Filled out from reference TRBV30 and TRBJ1-2, the complete variable domain reads SQTIHQWPATLVQPVGSPLSLECTVEGTSNPNLYWYRQAAGRGLQLLFYSVGIGQISSEVPQNLSASRPQDRQFILSSKKLLLSDSGFYLCAWSVLRENGYTFGSGTRLTVV.